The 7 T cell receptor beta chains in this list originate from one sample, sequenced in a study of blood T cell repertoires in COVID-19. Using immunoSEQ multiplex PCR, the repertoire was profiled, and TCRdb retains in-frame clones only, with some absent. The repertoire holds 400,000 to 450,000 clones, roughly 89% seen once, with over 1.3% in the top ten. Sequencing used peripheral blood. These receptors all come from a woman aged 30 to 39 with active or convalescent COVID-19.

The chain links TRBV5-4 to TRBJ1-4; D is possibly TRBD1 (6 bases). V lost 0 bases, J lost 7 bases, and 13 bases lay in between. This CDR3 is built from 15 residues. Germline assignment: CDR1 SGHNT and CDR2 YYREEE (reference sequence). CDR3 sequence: CASSLEGEEIEKLFF. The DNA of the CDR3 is TGTGCCAGCAGCTTGGAGGGGGAAGAAATTGAAAAACTGTTTTTT. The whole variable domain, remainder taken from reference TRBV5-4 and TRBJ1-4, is ETGVTQSPTHLIKTRGQQVTLRCSSQSGHNTVSWYQQALGQGPQFIFQYYREEENGRGNFPPRFSGLQFPNYSSELNVNALELDDSALYLCASSLEGEEIEKLFFGSGTQLSVL.

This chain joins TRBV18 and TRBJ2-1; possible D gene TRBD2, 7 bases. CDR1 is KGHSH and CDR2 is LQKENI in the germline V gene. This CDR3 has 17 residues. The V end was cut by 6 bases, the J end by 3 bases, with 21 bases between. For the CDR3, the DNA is TGTGCCAGCTCGACGATCAAGGGGGAGGGCAACTACAATGAGCAGTTCTTC. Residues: CASSTIKGEGNYNEQFF.

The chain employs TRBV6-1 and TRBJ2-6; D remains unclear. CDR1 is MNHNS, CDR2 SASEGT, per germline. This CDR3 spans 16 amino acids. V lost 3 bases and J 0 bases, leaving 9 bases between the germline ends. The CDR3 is CASSEFRFSGANVLTF. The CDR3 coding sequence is TGTGCCAGCAGTGAGTTCAGGTTCTCTGGGGCCAACGTCCTGACTTTC.

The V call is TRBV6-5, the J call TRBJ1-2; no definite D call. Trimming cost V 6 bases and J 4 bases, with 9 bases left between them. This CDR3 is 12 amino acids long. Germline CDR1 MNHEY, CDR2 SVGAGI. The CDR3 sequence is CASSAAGYGYTF. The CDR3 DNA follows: TGTGCCAGCAGCGCGGCGGGCTATGGCTACACCTTC.

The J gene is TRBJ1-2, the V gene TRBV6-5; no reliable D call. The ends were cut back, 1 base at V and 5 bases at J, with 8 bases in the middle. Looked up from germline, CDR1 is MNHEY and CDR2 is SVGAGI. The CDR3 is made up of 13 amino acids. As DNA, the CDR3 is TGTGCCAGCAGTTACTTAGGAGAATATGGCTACACCTTC. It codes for CASSYLGEYGYTF.

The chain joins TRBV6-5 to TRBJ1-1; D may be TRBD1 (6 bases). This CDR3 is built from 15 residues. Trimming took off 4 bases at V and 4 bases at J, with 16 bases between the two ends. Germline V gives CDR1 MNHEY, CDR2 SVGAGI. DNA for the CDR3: TGTGCCAGCAGTTCTAACAGGGTCAGCGGCACTGAAGCTTTCTTT. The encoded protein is CASSSNRVSGTEAFF.

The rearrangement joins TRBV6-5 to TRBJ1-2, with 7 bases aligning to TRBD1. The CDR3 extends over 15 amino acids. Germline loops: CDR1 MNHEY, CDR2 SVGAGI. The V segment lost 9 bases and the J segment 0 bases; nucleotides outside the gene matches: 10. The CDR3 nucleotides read TGTGCCAGTGGTCAGGGGGTAGAAGCTAACTATGGCTACACCTTC. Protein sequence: CASGQGVEANYGYTF.